This passage covers 28 T cell receptor beta chains from one sample sequenced in a study of Graves' ophthalmopathy and Graves' hyperthyroidism. RNA transcripts provided the template for amplifying TCR beta CDR3 regions. Second-round multiplex PCR came after a first-round RT-PCR that employed HTBI primers. MiXCR, run by TCRdb on the multiplex PCR reads, gives a single entry per CDR3 protein. The repertoire includes about 600,000 distinct CDR3 sequences, under 40% of them detected once, and 3.5% to 5% sits in the top ten. Material for sequencing was peripheral blood or thyroid tissue (not recorded which). The receptors here all came from an adult man with Graves' hyperthyroidism.

This clonotype has at least ten counts. The chain recombines TRBV2 with TRBJ2-7; 9 bases map to TRBD1. Losses at the gene ends were 6 bases for V and 2 bases for J; bases not matched to a gene: 14. The V gene's germline CDR1 is SNHLY and CDR2 FYNNEI. The CDR3 covers 17 residues. The CDR3 nucleotides read TGTGCCAGCAGCTACCGGAGGGCCGGACAGGGGACCTACGAGCAGTACTTC. This gives the protein CASSYRRAGQGTYEQYF.

This clonotype occurred many times. The genes are TRBV4-2 and TRBJ2-7; D gene unclear. The V gene lost 0 bases and the J gene lost 0 bases, with 9 bases spanning the gap. Germline CDR1 is LGHNA and CDR2 is YNFKEQ. The CDR3 is made up of 15 amino acids. This CDR3 reads CASSQDGAVSYEQYF. Here the CDR3 DNA reads TGTGCCAGCAGCCAAGATGGCGCAGTCTCCTACGAGCAGTACTTC.

V and J are TRBV19 and TRBJ2-5; D unclear. Trimming removed 2 bases at V and 5 bases at J, with 3 bases between. There are 11 residues in the CDR3. Germline lookup yields CDR1 LNHDA and CDR2 SQIVND (reference sequence). The CDR3 bases are TGTGCCAGTAGTATATCTGAGACCCAGTACTTC. Its protein is CASSISETQYF.

As regards this clonotype: Given a much more abundant clone one base away, this may be a read error. This chain connects TRBV12-3 or TRBV12-4 to TRBJ2-7, with a weak D call TRBD2 (5 bases). V lost 8 bases, J lost 9 bases, and 17 bases lay in between. The CDR3 runs to 12 residues. The CDR3 sequence is CASGVPSRGQYF. The DNA of the CDR3 is TGTGCCAGCGGGGTTCCGAGTCGGGGGCAGTACTTC.

This clonotype was found many times. The chain uses TRBV19 and TRBJ1-2; no clear D gene. This CDR3 has 12 amino acids. The germline V and J ends were trimmed by 1 base and 4 bases, with 4 bases remaining between them. Per the germline V gene, CDR1 is LNHDA and CDR2 is SQIVND (reference sequence). The CDR3 DNA follows: TGTGCCAGTAGTATAGCCAGCTATGGCTACACCTTC. Its protein product is CASSIASYGYTF.

This chain uses TRBV7-2 with TRBJ2-7, with 12 bases fitting TRBD2. The J call is uncertain, as TRBJ2-5 better fits the DNA end. The CDR3 covers 15 residues. Germline V CDR1 and CDR2: SGHTA, FQGNSA. CDR3 residues: CASSDTSGGMETQYF. CDR3 bases: TGTGCCAGCAGCGACACTAGCGGGGGGATGGAGACCCAGTACTTC.

This clonotype was seen many times. The chain joins TRBV7-8 to TRBJ2-7, with unresolved D. There are 16 residues in the CDR3. Germline V gene data show CDR1 as SGHVS and CDR2 as FQNEAQ. V was pared by 0 bases and J by 3 bases, with 15 bases between. The CDR3 sequence is CASSLAGVSPGYEQYF. The CDR3, as DNA: TGTGCCAGCAGCTTAGCAGGCGTTTCTCCAGGCTACGAGCAGTACTTC.

Of note for this clonotype: A clone one base away is much larger, so this may be a read error. This rearrangement joins TRBV19 to TRBJ2-7; D might be TRBD1 (5 bases). Germline loops: CDR1 LNHDA, CDR2 SQIVND (reference sequence). The CDR3 length is 15 residues. V was pared by 4 bases and J by 4 bases, with 17 bases between. In DNA, the CDR3 is TGTGCCAGTAGTAAAGTTCTGCAGGACACGTACGAGCAGTACTTC. Translating it yields CASSKVLQDTYEQYF.

Ten or more counts support this clonotype. The chain combines TRBV7-2 with TRBJ2-7; TRBD2 matches 8 bases. CDR1 SGHTA and CDR2 FQGNSA come from the germline V gene. This CDR3 region has 11 residues. The trim removed 2 bases at V and 10 bases at J, leaving 1 base unmatched. CDR3 residues: CASSLSGSQYF. In DNA, the CDR3 is TGTGCCAGCAGCTTAAGCGGGAGTCAGTACTTC.

On this clonotype: Given a much more abundant clone one base away, this may be a read error. V usage is TRBV7-3 and J usage is TRBJ2-7, with a possible D match to TRBD1 (5 bases). Germline values: CDR1 SGHTA, CDR2 FQGTGA. CDR3 length: 16 amino acids. Written as DNA, the CDR3 is TGTGCCAGCAGCTTAGCAGGGTCAGGTCGCTCCTACGAGCGGTACTTC. Its translation: CASSLAGSGRSYERYF.

This clonotype occurred many times. The CDR3 region is CASSETNYGYTF. The DNA of the CDR3 is TGTGCCAGCAGCGAGACTAACTATGGCTACACCTTC. The genes are TRBV7-8 and TRBJ1-2, with no clear D. Trimming left V 5 bases short and J 0 bases short, with 4 bases between. The length of the CDR3 is 12 residues. Germline CDR1 and CDR2: SGHVS and FQNEAQ.

This clonotype was observed at least ten times. This chain uses TRBV14 with TRBJ1-4, with D uncertain. CDR3 length equals 15 residues. Trimming removed 0 bases from V and 8 bases from J, with 13 bases in between. Germline-derived CDR1 and CDR2 are SGHDN and FVKESK. The CDR3 nucleotides read TGTGCCAGCAGCCAAGAGGCTGGGCCTGGGGAAAAACTGTTTTTT. This encodes CASSQEAGPGEKLFF.

This clonotype has just a few counts. The CDR3: CASSPGGGLAGYEQYF. The CDR3 DNA is TGTGCCAGCAGCCCGGGGGGTGGACTAGCGGGTTACGAGCAGTACTTC. This chain links TRBV5-6 with TRBJ2-7; 11 nucleotides line up with TRBD2. Germline V CDR1 and CDR2: SGHDT, YYEEEE. The CDR3 loop spans 16 amino acids. With V trimmed by 4 bases and J by 4 bases, 10 bases remained unmatched.

On this clonotype: The CDR3 does not end in the conserved phenylalanine or tryptophan, so this is likely a read error. The DNA is omitted, as the CDR3 cannot be located on it reliably, and the CDR3 follows TCRdb's listing. The chain carries TRBV10-3 and TRBJ2-7; the table assigns TRBD2, which was not confirmed against the DNA. Counting both end residues, the CDR3 totals 8 amino acids. Germline-derived CDR1 and CDR2 are ENHRY and SYGVKD. Here the CDR3 reads CAISVNLR.

In its sample, this clonotype was seen a few times. The chain carries TRBV29-1 and TRBJ2-5, with TRBD2 as a possible D gene (6 bases). This CDR3 is built from 12 residues. V dropped 6 bases and J dropped 4 bases, with 12 bases sitting between them. In germline, CDR1 is SQVTM, CDR2 ANQGSEA. The CDR3 region has the DNA TGCAGCGTCTCCAGGGAGGCAGAGACCCAGTACTTC. It codes for CSVSREAETQYF.

The CDR3 DNA follows: TGCAGCTTAGGACTCAGGGGTGAGCAGTTCTTC. Amino acids: CSLGLRGEQFF. The chain uses TRBV29-1 and TRBJ2-7; weak D call: TRBD1 (6 bases). The J call may be in error: the DNA end matches TRBJ2-1 better. CDR1 SQVTM and CDR2 ANQGSEA come from the germline V gene. This CDR3 spans 11 amino acids.

This clonotype was seen just once. This could be a read error, since a much larger clone is one nucleotide away. J is TRBJ2-6 and V is TRBV7-8, with D maybe TRBD1 (6 bases). V gave up 10 bases and J gave up 0 bases, with 19 bases separating them. This CDR3 spans 17 amino acids. CDR1 and CDR2 (germline): SGHVS, FQNEAQ. This chain's CDR3 is CATPRAGAPSGANVLTF. Written as DNA, the CDR3 is TGTGCCACGCCGCGGGCAGGGGCTCCCTCTGGGGCCAACGTCCTGACTTTC.

This clonotype was found a few times. This rearrangement joins TRBV11-3 to TRBJ1-3; 7 nucleotides align to TRBD1. This CDR3 comprises 21 residues. Trimming removed 0 bases from V and 0 bases from J; junction bases left unmatched: 17. CDR1 SGHNT and CDR2 YENEEA come from the germline V gene. This chain's CDR3 is CASSLDGGRGRLAPSGNTIYF. CDR3 nucleotide sequence: TGTGCCAGCAGCTTAGATGGCGGCAGGGGGAGATTAGCACCCTCTGGAAACACCATATATTTT.

A few counts support this clonotype. The V and J genes are TRBV28 and TRBJ2-5, with 7 bases identical to TRBD1. Germline-derived CDR1 and CDR2 are MDHEN and SYDVKM. V lost 5 bases and J lost 3; bases outside the gene matches: 6. The CDR3 has 14 residues. The CDR3 DNA is TGTGCCAGCAGTGGCTACAGGGGTGAAGAGACCCAGTACTTC. This encodes CASSGYRGEETQYF.

This sequence joins TRBV6-6 and TRBJ1-2, with D uncertain. V shed 8 bases and J shed 4 bases, with 20 bases lying between them. There are 15 residues in the CDR3. Germline values: CDR1 MNHNY, CDR2 SVGAGI (reference sequence). In nucleotides, the CDR3 is TGTGCCAGCTCACCAATCGCCCAACTAAGCTATGGCTACACCTTC. It yields the protein CASSPIAQLSYGYTF.

J is TRBJ2-7 and V is TRBV20-1; tentatively, D is TRBD1 (6 bases). CDR1 and CDR2 (germline): DFQATT, SNEGSKA (reference sequence). The CDR3 is 14 amino acids. Trimming took 6 bases from V and 1 from J, leaving 16 bases between them. The chain's CDR3 is CSALATGGSYEQYF. Here the CDR3 DNA reads TGCAGTGCCTTAGCGACAGGCGGTTCCTACGAGCAGTACTTC.

V gene TRBV7-9 combines with J gene TRBJ2-7; no clear D. The CDR3 covers 9 residues. Germline V CDR1 and CDR2: SEHNR, FQNEAQ (reference sequence). V was pared by 6 bases and J by 9 bases, with 6 bases between. CDR3 DNA: TGTGCCAGCAGTGAATGGCAGTACTTC. This gives the protein CASSEWQYF.

This clonotype was observed many times. The chain recombines TRBV11-2 with TRBJ2-7, with 8 positions matching TRBD1. This CDR3 has 14 amino acids. CDR1 SGHAT and CDR2 FQNNGV come from the germline V gene. Trimming removed 5 bases from V and 5 bases from J; junction bases left unmatched: 8. The DNA for the CDR3 is TGTGCCAGCAGCACCAGGACAGGGTCCCACGAGCAGTACTTC. Residues: CASSTRTGSHEQYF.

This clonotype was picked up a small number of times. The V call is TRBV5-1, the J call TRBJ2-2; 9 positions agree with TRBD1. The CDR3 runs 14 residues. With V trimmed by 4 bases and J by 5 bases, 3 bases remained unmatched. In germline, CDR1 is SGHRS, CDR2 YFSETQ. Written as DNA, the CDR3 is TGCGCCAGCAGCAACGGACAGGGGACCGGGGAGCTGTTTTTT. It codes for CASSNGQGTGELFF.

On this clonotype itself: A read error may be the cause here, since a much bigger clone is one base away. The chain is built from TRBV25-1 and TRBJ2-2, with TRBD2 identical over 14 bases. The CDR3 totals 15 residues. Germline CDR1 is MGHDK and CDR2 is SYGVNS. In DNA, the CDR3 is TGTGCCAGCAGGACTAGCGGGGGGGCAACCGGGGAGCTGTCTTTT. Translated, it gives CASRTSGGATGELSF.

The sample holds many counts of this clonotype. The chain has TRBV5-1 and TRBJ1-4, with a possible D match to TRBD1 (6 bases). The length of the CDR3 is 12 residues. Germline V gives CDR1 SGHRS, CDR2 YFSETQ. Trimming pared 3 bases from V and 8 bases from J, leaving 8 bases between. As DNA, the CDR3 is TGCGCCAGCAGCTATACAGGGGAAAAACTGTTTTTT. This gives the protein CASSYTGEKLFF.

In DNA form, the CDR3 reads TGTGCCAGCAGCAGATCGACAGGGGGCAGTGAAAAACTGTTTTTT. Protein product: CASSRSTGGSEKLFF. The chain employs TRBV9 and TRBJ1-4; 10 bases align to TRBD1. The CDR3 has 15 amino acids. Germline V gene data show CDR1 as SGDLS and CDR2 as YYNGEE. Trimming at V came to 4 bases and at J to 7 bases, leaving 7 bases not matched to a gene.

This clonotype has just a few counts. The gene calls are TRBV19 and TRBJ2-7; TRBD1 matches 9 bases. The CDR3 extends over 17 amino acids. V trimming: 3 bases; J trimming: 3 bases; junction bases outside the gene matches: 12. Germline CDR1 reads LNHDA; CDR2 reads SQIVND (reference sequence). The chain's CDR3 is CASSIRSPGQGHYEQYF. The CDR3 region has the DNA TGTGCCAGTAGTATTCGGTCACCGGGACAGGGACACTACGAGCAGTACTTC.